These T cell receptor beta chains were read from a single sample in a study of blood T cell repertoires in COVID-19. Assay used: immunoSEQ multiplex PCR; TCRdb lists only in-frame clones, some missing. The sample lists under 250,000 clones; around four fifths were seen once. What was sequenced was peripheral blood. All receptors come from a young man who had recovered from COVID-19. CDR3s leave out the opening cysteine and the closing phenylalanine or tryptophan.

J | V | CDR3
TRBJ1-3 | TRBV6-5 | ASRPYSSGNTIY
TRBJ2-5 | TRBV3-1/TRBV3-2 | ASSVLAGGQETQY
TRBJ2-1 | TRBV6-4 | ASSNSGGGYNEQF
TRBJ2-2 | TRBV4-1 | ASSRGLAGVGGELF
TRBJ1-1 | TRBV18 | ASSPPNRGAETEAF
TRBJ1-2 | TRBV5-4 | ASSHPGQPYGYT
TRBJ1-1 | TRBV12-3/TRBV12-4 | ASTSTVNTEAF
TRBJ1-2 | TRBV5-4 | ASSSPGVTSGYT
TRBJ2-1 | TRBV27 | ASSRASGVGNEQF
TRBJ1-4 | TRBV9 | ASSVETGSNEKLF
TRBJ2-7 | TRBV2 | ASKSAPTPDSHEQY
TRBJ2-1 | TRBV6-1 | ASSEAASGVYEQF
TRBJ1-1 | TRBV14 | ASSYGQRAF
TRBJ1-1 | TRBV5-1 | ASSLVGQGTEAF
TRBJ1-1 | TRBV10-3 | AISESPAEAF
TRBJ1-3 | TRBV28 | ASGSSVNTIY
TRBJ1-6 | TRBV3-1/TRBV3-2 | ASSPQGGNSPLH
TRBJ2-5 | TRBV7-8 | ASSLGLLGLLETQY
TRBJ1-1 | TRBV5-1 | ASSPVLAHRTTEAF
TRBJ2-3 | TRBV21-1 | ASSRTGGEEDTQY
TRBJ2-1 | TRBV7-2 | ASSLEAGFNEQF
TRBJ1-1 | TRBV5-3 | ARSGPVTRNTEAF
TRBJ2-2 | TRBV18 | ASSPTQGTGELF
TRBJ2-5 | TRBV7-6 | ASSSDWLTQY
TRBJ2-5 | TRBV3-1/TRBV3-2 | ASSHVLGQGQETQY
TRBJ2-2 | TRBV5-4 | ASSFEVEGTGELF
TRBJ2-2 | TRBV6-5 | ASSYGWLPPGELF
TRBJ2-5 | TRBV5-5 | ASSLGIWGDQETQY
TRBJ1-5 | TRBV2 | ASSESGGNNQPQH
TRBJ2-6 | TRBV5-1 | ASNTGTGAGANVLT
TRBJ1-2 | TRBV27 | ASSLGGRVYHHTGYT
TRBJ1-3 | TRBV12-3/TRBV12-4 | ASTRNSGNTIY
TRBJ1-4 | TRBV18 | ASSPSGAPSNEKLF
TRBJ1-4 | TRBV7-8 | ASSWTGIPNEKLF
TRBJ1-2 | TRBV28 | ASSNDRGLTYGYT
TRBJ2-5 | TRBV7-9 | ASNHREQETQY
TRBJ1-6 | TRBV13 | ASSQLGSSYNSPLH
TRBJ1-2 | TRBV19 | ASTYVGGRTDGYT
TRBJ1-3 | TRBV6-1 | ASSNRDSGNTIY
TRBJ1-3 | TRBV18 | ASSPQGVVGNTIY
TRBJ1-2 | TRBV28 | ASSSVIGYT
TRBJ2-3 | TRBV11-1 | ASSLGVAGDTDTQY
TRBJ2-3 | TRBV9 | ASSAPSTDTQY
TRBJ2-5 | TRBV5-1 | ASSPGASGQETQY
TRBJ1-2 | TRBV27 | ASSPTGLGGYT